Ten or more counts support the clone carrying this T cell receptor (beta chain). This sample is part of a study of early T cells in non-severe SARS-CoV-2 infection. TCRdb ran MiXCR on the 5' RACE reads and lists one entry per CDR3 protein. The sample holds 70,000 to 95,000 distinct CDR3 sequences, around 8.7% seen once. The sequenced material came from whole blood. This sequence was found in an adult who was a healthcare worker with PCR-confirmed SARS-CoV-2 infection or an uninfected control (not recorded which).

CDR3 sequence: CATSGQERHNSPLHF. CDR3 DNA sequence: TGTGCCACCTCCGGACAGGAACGTCATAATTCACCCCTCCACTTT. V is TRBV19 and J is TRBJ1-6, with 7 bases matching TRBD1. Germline V gives CDR1 LNHDA, CDR2 SQIVND (reference sequence). V shed 10 bases and J 5 bases; nucleotides not matched to a gene: 11. The CDR3 is 15 amino acids. Supplemented by reference TRBV19 and TRBJ1-6, the full variable domain reads DGGITQSPKYLFRKEGQNVTLSCEQNLNHDAMYWYRQDPGQGLRLIYYSQIVNDFQKGDIAEGYSVSREKKESFPLTVTSAQKNPTAFYLCATSGQERHNSPLHFGNGTRLTVT.